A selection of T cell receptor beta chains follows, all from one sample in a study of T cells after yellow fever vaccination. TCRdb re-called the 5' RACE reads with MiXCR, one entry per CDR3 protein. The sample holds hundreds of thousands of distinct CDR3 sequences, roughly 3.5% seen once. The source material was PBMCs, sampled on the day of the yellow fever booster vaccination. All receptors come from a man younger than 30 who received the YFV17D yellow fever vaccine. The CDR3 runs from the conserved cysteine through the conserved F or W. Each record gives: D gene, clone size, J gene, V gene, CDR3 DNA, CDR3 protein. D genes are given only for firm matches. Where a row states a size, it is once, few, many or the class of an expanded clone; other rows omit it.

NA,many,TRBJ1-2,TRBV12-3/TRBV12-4,TGTGCCACCCGACTGGGTCAAAATGGCTACACCTTC,CATRLGQNGYTF
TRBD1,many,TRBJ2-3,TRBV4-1,TGCGCCAGCAGCATGTACAGGGGTAGCACAGATACGCAGTATTTT,CASSMYRGSTDTQYF
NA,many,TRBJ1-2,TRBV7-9,TGTGCCAGCAGCCGATCGCCCGGCAGCGGCTACACCTTC,CASSRSPGSGYTF
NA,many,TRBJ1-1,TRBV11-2,TGTGCCAGCAGCGCGCTCAGGGGCCCTTTCACTGAAGCTTTCTTT,CASSALRGPFTEAFF
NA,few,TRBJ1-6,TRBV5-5,TGTGCCAGCAGCTTGGCGAGGGGTGCCCTCCACTTT,CASSLARGALHF
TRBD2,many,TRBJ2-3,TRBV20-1,TGCAGTGCTAGCGGCAGCGGGGGCGATACAGATACGCAGTATTTT,CSASGSGGDTDTQYF
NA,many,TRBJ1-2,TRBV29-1,TGCAGCGCCGAGGGCAGGGAGCAAGGCTATGGCTACACCTTC,CSAEGREQGYGYTF
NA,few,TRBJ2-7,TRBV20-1,TGCAGTGCTAGGGTAAGCTCCTACGAGCAGTACTTC,CSARVSSYEQYF
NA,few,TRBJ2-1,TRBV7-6,TGTGCCAGCAGCCCCGATGTTTTCCCGAGATACGAGCAGTTCTTC,CASSPDVFPRYEQFF
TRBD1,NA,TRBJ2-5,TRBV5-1,TGCGCCAGCAGCTTACTTACCGGGACAGAAGAGACCCAGTACTTC,CASSLLTGTEETQYF
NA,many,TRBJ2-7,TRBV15,TGTGCCACCAGCTTGTCAGTCTCCTACGAGCAGTACTTC,CATSLSVSYEQYF
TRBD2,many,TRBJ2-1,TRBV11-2,TGTGCCAGCGAGCGGGGGGCCTACAATGAGCAGTTCTTC,CASERGAYNEQFF
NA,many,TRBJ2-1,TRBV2,TGTGCCAGCAGTGACCAGGGGCCTTCCTACAATGAGCAGTTCTTC,CASSDQGPSYNEQFF
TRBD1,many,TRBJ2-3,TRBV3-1,TGTGCCAGCAGCCCATCCGCCGGGACAGGGAGGGCTGATACGCAGTATTTT,CASSPSAGTGRADTQYF
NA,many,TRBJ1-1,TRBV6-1,TGTGCCAGCAGCACCGAAGTGGGGGGCACTGAAGCTTTCTTT,CASSTEVGGTEAFF
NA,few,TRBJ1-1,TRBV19,TGTGCCAGTAGAATTGGGGCGGCTGAAGCTTTCTTT,CASRIGAAEAFF
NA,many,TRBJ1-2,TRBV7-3,TGTGCCAGCAGGAATCCCTCGGGACCCCTCTATGGCTACACCTTC,CASRNPSGPLYGYTF
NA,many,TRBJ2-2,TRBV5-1,TGCGCCAGCATCCCAGGGCCATCGAACACCGGGGAGCTGTTTTTT,CASIPGPSNTGELFF
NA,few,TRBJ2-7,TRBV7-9,TGTGCCAGCAGCTCCTACTACGAGCAGTACTTC,CASSSYYEQYF
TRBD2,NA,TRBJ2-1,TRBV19,TGTGCCACGACTAGCGGCCCGCCCTCCTACAATGAGCAGTTCTTC,CATTSGPPSYNEQFF
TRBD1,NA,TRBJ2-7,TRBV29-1,TGCGGAGGGGACAGGGCTAGCAACGAGCAGTACTTC,CGGDRASNEQYF
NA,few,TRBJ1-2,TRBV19,TGTGCCAGTAGCCCTCCGACAACGGGCTCTGGCTACACCTTC,CASSPPTTGSGYTF